Listed here are 4 T cell receptor beta chains from one sample, sequenced in a study of shared clonotypes between healthy human individuals. The repertoire was sequenced with immunoSEQ multiplex PCR; TCRdb's copy has only in-frame clones and lacks some. The sample yields 450,000 to 500,000 clones, approximately 80% seen once. The sample was PBMCs. Every receptor here comes from a woman in her thirties or forties in good health. Some clones in this sample may be carry-over from other donors' samples.

This clone has a count of ten or more. CDR3 DNA: TGCGCCAGCAGCTGGACTAGCGGGACGTTGGGGGAGACCCAGTACTTC. Its protein is CASSWTSGTLGETQYF. V and J are TRBV5-1 and TRBJ2-5, with 12 positions matching TRBD2. The CDR3 has 16 amino acids. Germline CDR1 is SGHRS and CDR2 is YFSETQ. Trimming removed 3 bases from V and 5 bases from J; junction bases left unmatched: 8.

CDR3 residues: CAISRRGQETQYF. CDR3 coding DNA: TGTGCCATCAGTAGGAGGGGCCAAGAGACCCAGTACTTC. The chain carries TRBV10-3 and TRBJ2-5; a weak D match, TRBD2 (6 bases). The ends were cut back, 5 bases at V and 1 base at J, with 8 bases in the middle. The CDR3 loop spans 13 amino acids. Germline V gene data show CDR1 as ENHRY and CDR2 as SYGVKD.

Worth noting for this clone: The junction differs from germline at one of its ends, possibly a read error. Other DNA sequences in the same sample also yield this CDR3. The chain has TRBV7-6 and TRBJ2-7, with 7 bases lining up with TRBD2. The CDR3 is 15 residues long. The germline CDR1 and CDR2 sequences are SGHVS and FNYEAQ. CDR3 nucleotide sequence: TGTGCCAGCAGCCTTAGCGGGCAAACTTCCTATGAGCAGTACTTC. Amino acid sequence: CASSLSGQTSYEQYF.

The CDR3 region has the DNA TGCGCCAGCAGCACTACAGGGGTATCTTACAATGAGCAGTTCTTC. Translating it yields CASSTTGVSYNEQFF. The V gene is TRBV5-1, the J gene TRBJ2-1; 7 nucleotides agree with TRBD1. Germline V CDR1 and CDR2: SGHRS, YFSETQ. The CDR3 runs 15 residues. V shed 4 bases and J 4 bases; nucleotides not matched to a gene: 8.